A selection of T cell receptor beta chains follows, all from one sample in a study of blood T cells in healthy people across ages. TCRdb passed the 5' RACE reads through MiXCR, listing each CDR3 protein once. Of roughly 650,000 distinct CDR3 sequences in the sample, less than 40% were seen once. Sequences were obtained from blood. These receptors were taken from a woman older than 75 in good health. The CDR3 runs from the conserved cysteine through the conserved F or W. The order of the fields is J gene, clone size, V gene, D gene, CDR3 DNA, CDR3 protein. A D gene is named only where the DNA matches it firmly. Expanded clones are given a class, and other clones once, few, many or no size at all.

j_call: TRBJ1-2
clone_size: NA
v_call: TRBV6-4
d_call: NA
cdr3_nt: TGTGCCAGCAGTGACACCTTACAGGCTCCGTTCTATGGCTGCACCTTC
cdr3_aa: CASSDTLQAPFYGCTF

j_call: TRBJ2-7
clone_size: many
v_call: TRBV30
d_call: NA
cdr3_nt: TGTGCCTGGAGTCAAATAGTTAGGTCCGAGCAGTACTTC
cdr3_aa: CAWSQIVRSEQYF

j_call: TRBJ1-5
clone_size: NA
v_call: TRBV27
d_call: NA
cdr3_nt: TGTGCCAGCAGTTTAATCAGATCGGGGGTTAGCAATCAGCCCCAGCATTTT
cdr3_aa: CASSLIRSGVSNQPQHF

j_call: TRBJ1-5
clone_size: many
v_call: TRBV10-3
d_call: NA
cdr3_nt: TGTGCCATCAGTGTTATGGGGGGCAATCAGCCCCAGCATTTT
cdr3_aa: CAISVMGGNQPQHF

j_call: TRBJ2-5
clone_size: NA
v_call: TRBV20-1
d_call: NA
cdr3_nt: TGCAGTGCCCCAAAAGGGGTGGGGCAAGAGACCCAGTACTTC
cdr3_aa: CSAPKGVGQETQYF

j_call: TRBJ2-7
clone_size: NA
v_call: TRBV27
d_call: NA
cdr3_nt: TGTGCCAGCATGGGGGGACCTTACGAGCAGTACTTC
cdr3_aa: CASMGGPYEQYF

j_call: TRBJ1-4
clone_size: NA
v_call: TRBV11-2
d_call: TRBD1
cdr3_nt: TGTGCCAGCAGCGGTCGGGACAGGACTAATGAAAAACTGTTTTTT
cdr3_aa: CASSGRDRTNEKLFF

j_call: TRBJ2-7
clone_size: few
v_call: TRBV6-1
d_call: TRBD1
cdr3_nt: TGTGCCAGCAGGGTACGGACAGGGGACGAGCAGTACTTC
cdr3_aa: CASRVRTGDEQYF

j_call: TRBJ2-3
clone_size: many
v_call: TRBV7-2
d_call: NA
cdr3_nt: TGTGCCAGCAGCTGGGGAGGCGATACGCAGTATTTT
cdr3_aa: CASSWGGDTQYF

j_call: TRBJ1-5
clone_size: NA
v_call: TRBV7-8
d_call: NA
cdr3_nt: TGTGCCAGCAGCCCACGGGACGTGAGCAATCAGCCCCAGCATTTT
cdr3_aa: CASSPRDVSNQPQHF

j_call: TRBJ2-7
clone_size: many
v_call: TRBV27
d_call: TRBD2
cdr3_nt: TGTGCCAGCAGACGGACTAGCGGGGCTACGGCCTACGAGCAGTACTTC
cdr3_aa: CASRRTSGATAYEQYF

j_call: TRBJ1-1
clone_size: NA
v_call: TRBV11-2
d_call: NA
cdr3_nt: TGTGCCAGCAAGGAGGTATTGAACACTGAAGCTTTCTTT
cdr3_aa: CASKEVLNTEAFF

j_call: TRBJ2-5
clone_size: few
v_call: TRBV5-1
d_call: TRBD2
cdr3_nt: TGCGCCAGCAGCTTCCCGCAGACTCGCGCTAGCGGGATCCAAGAGACCCAGTACTTC
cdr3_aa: CASSFPQTRASGIQETQYF

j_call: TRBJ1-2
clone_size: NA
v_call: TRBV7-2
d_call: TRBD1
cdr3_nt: TGTGCCAGCAGCTTCCTTGGGGACAGCTCTCTGTCCTATGGCTACACCTTC
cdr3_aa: CASSFLGDSSLSYGYTF

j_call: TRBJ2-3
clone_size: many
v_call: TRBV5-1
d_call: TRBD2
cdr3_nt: TGCGCCAGCAGGTGGACTAGCTTCGCAGATACGCAGTATTTT
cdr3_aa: CASRWTSFADTQYF